This T cell receptor beta chain was recorded in a study of blood T cells in healthy people across ages. Study-level background: Template switching picked up about one barcoded beta molecule for each two T cells.

General study findings and limits: In older individuals, TCR beta diversity per million T cells was lower, falling roughly linearly with age. A strong correlation was seen between TCR beta diversity and naive T cell percentage.

Of note for this clonotype: What it recognizes is unknown.

The CDR3 has 13 amino acids. The ends were cut back, 0 bases at V and 8 bases at J, with 9 bases in the middle. The germline V gene has CDR1 LGHDT and CDR2 YNNKEL (reference sequence). It was with a sample-barcoded 5' primer and a J-beta primer mix that a second PCR of about 7 to 12 cycles was run. MiXCR was run by TCRdb on the 5' RACE reads, yielding one entry per CDR3 protein. The sample includes over 950,000 distinct CDR3 sequences, around two fifths of them seen just once. V gene TRBV3-1 combines with J gene TRBJ2-3; no firm D call. The TCR originated in a man younger than 35 in good health. The sequenced material came from blood. The CDR3, as DNA: TGTGCCAGCAGCCAAGACGGGTCCGTTACGCAGTATTTT. It translates to CASSQDGSVTQYF.